The clone carrying this TCR beta chain has only a few counts. This entry belongs to a study of blood T cells in healthy people across ages. V lost 0 bases and J lost 7; bases outside the gene matches: 5. The CDR3 sequence is 14 residues long. Germline CDR1 LGHDT, CDR2 YNNKEL (reference sequence). In terms of origin and age, donors were healthy Caucasian individuals from Russia aged about 6 to 90. PCR was performed a second time for 7 to 11 cycles using a sample-barcoded 5' primer and a J-beta primer mix. TCRdb recomputed calls from the 5' RACE reads with MiXCR, one row per CDR3 protein. The repertoire holds around 820,000 distinct CDR3 sequences, with about 25% as singletons. These data also formed part of another study, on T cells of mothers and their children. From that paper: There were over 8.5 million TCR beta CDR3 reads from each mother and several million from each child. Overlap in related mother-child pairs always slightly exceeded unrelated pairs, never significantly.

The receptor's source is a boy aged 10-17 years in good health. This chain joins TRBV3-1 and TRBJ2-7, with 8 bases that match TRBD2. The material sequenced was blood. The CDR3 DNA is TGTGCCAGCAGCCAAGATCTCGGGGGGGTGGAGCAGTACTTC. Its protein is CASSQDLGGVEQYF.